Shown below are 27 T cell receptor beta chains from a single sample sequenced in a study of T cells in Graves' hyperthyroidism and ophthalmopathy. TCR beta CDR3 regions were amplified from RNA transcripts. TCR CDR3 underwent first-round RT-PCR with the HTBI primer set. TCRdb itself ran the multiplex PCR reads through MiXCR, one entry per CDR3 protein. The sample records 350,000 to 400,000 distinct CDR3 sequences, about 15% being singletons. The sequencing sample was made of blood. These receptors were taken from a woman aged 55-70 years with Graves' hyperthyroidism.

This clonotype was detected many times. The gene calls are TRBV28 and TRBJ2-2, with 8 bases lining up with TRBD1. V dropped 4 bases and J dropped 6; count of bases not matched to a gene: 22. Germline V lookup: CDR1 MDHEN, CDR2 SYDVKM. The CDR3 is made up of 20 amino acids. The CDR3 region is CASSSISQTGATRVPGELFF. The DNA of the CDR3 is TGTGCCAGCAGTTCCATCTCTCAGACAGGGGCGACCCGCGTTCCCGGGGAGCTGTTTTTT. The full variable domain, completed using reference TRBV28 and TRBJ2-2, is DVKVTQSSRYLVKRTGEKVFLECVQDMDHENMFWYRQDPGLGLRLIYFSYDVKMKEKGDIPEGYSVSREKKERFSLILESASTNQTSMYLCASSSISQTGATRVPGELFFGEGSRLTVL.

Only a few counts were recorded for this clonotype. CDR3 amino acids: CASTPGLAGRQETQYF. CDR3 coding DNA: TGTGCCAGCACCCCTGGGTTAGCGGGACGCCAAGAGACCCAGTACTTC. The gene calls are TRBV11-2 and TRBJ2-5, with 8 nucleotides matching TRBD2. The CDR3 is 16 amino acids. After removal of 7 bases from V and 1 base from J, the junction contained 11 bases not matched to a gene. CDR1 SGHAT and CDR2 FQNNGV come from the germline V gene. The full variable domain, with the rest looked up from reference TRBV11-2 and TRBJ2-5, is EAGVAQSPRYKIIEKRQSVAFWCNPISGHATLYWYQQILGQGPKLLIQFQNNGVVDDSQLPKDRFSAERLKGVDSTLKIQPAKLEDSAVYLCASTPGLAGRQETQYFGPGTRLLVL.

This clonotype showed up many times. J is TRBJ2-7 and V is TRBV30, with 9 bases that match TRBD1. J was trimmed by 2 bases and V by 4 bases; bases with no gene match: 3. The CDR3 extends over 13 amino acids. Germline loops: CDR1 GTSNPN, CDR2 SVGIG (reference sequence). Here the CDR3 reads CAWTTGGPYEQYF. The CDR3 nucleotides read TGTGCCTGGACTACAGGGGGCCCCTACGAGCAGTACTTC. Looking up the rest from reference TRBV30 and TRBJ2-7 gives the full variable domain: SQTIHQWPATLVQPVGSPLSLECTVEGTSNPNLYWYRQAAGRGLQLLFYSVGIGQISSEVPQNLSASRPQDRQFILSSKKLLLSDSGFYLCAWTTGGPYEQYFGPGTRLTVT.

Notes on this clonotype: Since a much larger clone is just one base distant, this may be a read error. This chain joins TRBV19 and TRBJ2-5; a possible D gene is TRBD2 (6 bases). With 2 bases removed from V and 1 base from J, the gap between germline ends came to 14 bases. The CDR3 loop spans 16 amino acids. Germline V gene data show CDR1 as LNHDA and CDR2 as SQIVND (reference sequence). The CDR3 bases are TGTGCCAGTAGTATAAGGCTAGCGCAACCCCAAGAGACCCAGTACTTC. Its protein is CASSIRLAQPQETQYF. Filled out from reference TRBV19 and TRBJ2-5, the complete variable domain reads DGGITQSPKYLFRKEGQNVTLSCEQNLNHDAMYWYRQDPGQGLRLIYYSQIVNDFQKGDIAEGYSVSREKKESFPLTVTSAQKNPTAFYLCASSIRLAQPQETQYFGPGTRLLVL.

The chain links TRBV20-1 to TRBJ2-2; 8 bases map to TRBD2. Germline loops: CDR1 DFQATT, CDR2 SNEGSKA (reference sequence). The CDR3 is made up of 15 amino acids. With 0 bases clipped from V and 6 bases from J, the junction kept 6 bases outside the gene matches. As DNA, the CDR3 is TGCAGTGCTAGAGATTCAACTAGCGGAGCCGGGGAGCTGTTTTTT. Translating gives CSARDSTSGAGELFF.

This clonotype was counted many times. The chain employs TRBV2 and TRBJ2-6; 9 bases map to TRBD1. V was pared by 6 bases and J by 5 bases, with 11 bases of the junction left unmatched. CDR3 size: 17 residues. CDR1 is SNHLY and CDR2 is FYNNEI in the germline V gene. CDR3 loop: CASSRQGVLGRANVLTF. Here the CDR3 DNA reads TGTGCCAGCAGCAGACAGGGGGTGCTTGGTAGGGCCAACGTCCTGACTTTC.

This clonotype was observed many times. The chain carries TRBV7-8 and TRBJ2-7; TRBD2 aligns across 7 bases. Trimming cost V 5 bases and J 0 bases; bases outside gene matches: 13. The CDR3 sequence is 17 residues long. Germline CDR1 is SGHVS and CDR2 is FQNEAQ. The CDR3 DNA is TGTGCCAGCAGCGCCCGTCTGGGGGGAGGGCCCTCCTACGAGCAGTACTTC. This encodes CASSARLGGGPSYEQYF.

Many counts were recorded for this clonotype. The chain is built from TRBV6-7 and TRBJ2-5; 7 nucleotides match TRBD1. TRBV6-7 is designated an ORF whose function remains uncertain. This CDR3 is built from 16 residues. The trim removed 2 bases at V and 7 bases at J, leaving 13 bases unmatched. CDR3 bases: TGTGCCAGCAGTTACGGGTCCCGCGACAGGGCGCTGACCCAGTACTTC. It encodes CASSYGSRDRALTQYF.

Details on this clonotype: Just one base apart from a much larger clone, this may be a read error. The chain employs TRBV29-1 and TRBJ2-1; D is uncertain. The CDR3 totals 16 residues. V lost 5 bases and J 3 bases, leaving 20 bases between the germline ends. The germline gives CDR1 SQVTM, CDR2 ANQGSEA. The CDR3 region is CSVQKPALRIYNEQFF. The CDR3 coding sequence is TGCAGCGTTCAGAAACCAGCCCTCCGAATCTACAATGAGCAGTTCTTC.

The chain couples TRBV6-1 to TRBJ2-5; D perhaps matches TRBD2 (5 bases). V was trimmed by 9 bases and J by 0 bases, leaving 20 bases between them. Germline CDR1 is MNHNS and CDR2 is SASEGT. CDR3 length: 16 residues. The CDR3 DNA sequence: TGTGCCAGGACTATTTATCAACGACACAACCAAGAGACCCAGTACTTC. Its protein is CARTIYQRHNQETQYF.

This clonotype was seen once. Since a much larger clone is just one base distant, this may be a read error. This chain joins TRBV5-1 and TRBJ2-7; maybe TRBD1 (5 bases). The CDR3 extends over 15 amino acids. Germline CDR1 reads SGHRS; CDR2 reads YFSETQ. This CDR3 is CASGLDLQGSYEQYF. The CDR3, as DNA: TGCGCCAGCGGCTTGGATCTCCAGGGTTCCTACGAGCAGTACTTC.

Many counts were recorded for this clonotype. This chain connects TRBV2 to TRBJ2-7; 8 bases line up with TRBD2. Germline V gene data show CDR1 as SNHLY and CDR2 as FYNNEI. The trim removed 2 bases at V and 5 bases at J, leaving 5 bases unmatched. The CDR3 runs to 14 residues. CDR3 DNA sequence: TGTGCCAGCAGTGAATTGCGGGAGGACGACGAGCAGTACTTC. Translating gives CASSELREDDEQYF.

This clonotype has at least ten counts. The chain employs TRBV12-3 or TRBV12-4 and TRBJ2-7; TRBD1 agrees at 7 bases. V lost 5 bases and J lost 5; bases outside the gene matches: 12. This CDR3 has 15 amino acids. Here the CDR3 DNA reads TGTGCCAGCAGTAACTTGGGGCTAGGGGGCGACGAGCAGTACTTC. It codes for CASSNLGLGGDEQYF.

This clonotype was picked up many times. J is TRBJ2-4 and V is TRBV20-1; no clear D gene. Germline loops: CDR1 DFQATT, CDR2 SNEGSKA (reference sequence). Trimming cost V 3 bases and J 6 bases, with 15 bases left between them. The CDR3 contains 14 residues. CDR3 nucleotides: TGCAGTGCTAGCCCCAGGATCCCCTCAAACATTCAGTACTTC. Its protein is CSASPRIPSNIQYF.

This chain uses TRBV19 with TRBJ2-1; 12 bases match TRBD1. The CDR3 runs 15 residues. The V and J ends lost 9 bases and 7 bases, in that order; junction bases with no gene match: 10. Germline V CDR1 and CDR2: LNHDA, SQIVND (reference sequence). Here the CDR3 DNA reads TGTGCCAGCAAGGATTTGGGACAGGGGGCGAATGAGCAGTTCTTC. Encoded protein: CASKDLGQGANEQFF.

As to this clonotype: A read error may explain this, as a much larger clone is one base away. The DNA of the CDR3 is TGTGCCAGCACCTCCGGGACAGGGTTCGACGGCTACACCTTC. Protein sequence: CASTSGTGFDGYTF. The chain links TRBV27 to TRBJ1-2, with 9 nucleotides matching TRBD1. The CDR3 runs to 14 residues. Unmatched junction bases numbered 11, after V lost 7 bases and J lost 8 bases. Looked up from germline, CDR1 is MNHEY and CDR2 is SMNVEV (reference sequence).

This clonotype was counted once. This chain joins TRBV4-1 and TRBJ1-6; unclear D gene. CDR1 is MGHRA and CDR2 is YSYEKL in the germline V gene. This CDR3 has 14 amino acids. Between the trimmed V and J ends, which lost 4 bases and 7 bases, there was a span of 11 bases. In nucleotides, the CDR3 is TGCGCCAGCAGCCGATCCGCAGCGAATTCACCCCTCCACTTT. The encoded protein is CASSRSAANSPLHF.

V gene TRBV20-1 combines with J gene TRBJ1-6; D is perhaps TRBD1 (5 bases). CDR1 and CDR2 from the germline V gene are DFQATT and SNEGSKA (reference sequence). Trimming cost V 0 bases and J 7 bases, with 13 bases left between them. This CDR3 region has 15 residues. CDR3 DNA: TGCAGTGCTAGAGATTTCGGACAACTCAATTCACCCCTCCACTTT. This gives the protein CSARDFGQLNSPLHF.

This clonotype was found many times. The CDR3 nucleotides read TGCAGCGTTGGGGGACTGACACTGTACAATGAGCAGTTCTTC. Translating it yields CSVGGLTLYNEQFF. The chain employs TRBV29-1 and TRBJ2-1, with a possible D match to TRBD2 (6 bases). The germline CDR1 and CDR2 sequences are SQVTM and ANQGSEA. V was clipped by 4 bases and J by 4 bases, with 14 bases between them. The CDR3 totals 14 residues.

Many counts were recorded for this clonotype. The V call is TRBV7-9, the J call TRBJ1-2, with D perhaps TRBD1 (6 bases). This CDR3 is built from 14 residues. Germline values: CDR1 SEHNR, CDR2 FQNEAQ (reference sequence). With 5 bases removed from V and 4 bases from J, the gap between germline ends came to 14 bases. This chain's CDR3 is CASSVDSLIYGYTF. The CDR3 DNA is TGTGCCAGCAGCGTGGACAGCCTTATCTATGGCTACACCTTC.

V gene TRBV12-3 or TRBV12-4 combines with J gene TRBJ2-1; TRBD1 matches 8 bases. V was pared by 5 bases and J by 12 bases, with 12 bases of the junction left unmatched. The CDR3 has 14 residues. CDR3 bases: TGTGCCAGCAGTCCCCAGGGGGCGGGTGACGGGCAGTTCTTC. Amino acids: CASSPQGAGDGQFF.

The sample holds many counts of this clonotype. The V gene is TRBV7-6, the J gene TRBJ2-1; D is unresolved. CDR1 SGHVS and CDR2 FNYEAQ come from the germline V gene. The CDR3 totals 14 residues. V lost 5 bases to trimming and J lost 1 base, with 9 bases between them. CDR3 region: CASSRTLSYNEQFF. Here the CDR3 DNA reads TGTGCCAGCAGCAGGACCCTTTCCTACAATGAGCAGTTCTTC.

This clonotype was recorded at least ten times. This chain links TRBV3-1 with TRBJ2-5; 9 positions agree with TRBD2. CDR3 length: 16 residues. V was clipped by 1 base and J by 3 bases; unmatched bases: 6. CDR1 is LGHDT, CDR2 YNNKEL, per germline (reference sequence). CDR3 loop: CASSQGQTSGEETQYF. The CDR3 region has the DNA TGTGCCAGCAGCCAAGGCCAGACTAGCGGAGAAGAGACCCAGTACTTC.

A remark on this clonotype: The CDR3 carries no conserved terminal phenylalanine or tryptophan, so it likely arises from a read error. The chain uses TRBV29-1 and TRBJ2-5; D is ambiguous. This CDR3 region has 13 residues. V was shortened by 6 bases and J by 1 base, with 12 bases between the two germline ends. Per the germline V gene, CDR1 is SQVTM and CDR2 is ANQGSEA. The CDR3 nucleotides are TGCAGCGTGGCTTTAGGCACCCAAGAGACCCAGTACCTC. This gives the protein CSVALGTQETQYL.

The table lists this clonotype with a few counts. The rearrangement joins TRBV7-6 to TRBJ2-3; 11 nucleotides align to TRBD2. The CDR3 contains 17 residues. J gave up 0 bases and V 1 base, and 3 bases lay outside the gene matches. Germline loops: CDR1 SGHVS, CDR2 FNYEAQ. CDR3 bases: TGTGCCAGCAGCTTAGGTTGGACTAGCGGGAGCACAGATACGCAGTATTTT. This sequence encodes CASSLGWTSGSTDTQYF.

This clonotype showed up many times. The rearrangement joins TRBV7-9 to TRBJ1-1; D possibly corresponds to TRBD1 (6 bases). Trimming left V 5 bases short and J 4 bases short, with 14 bases between. Germline CDR1 SEHNR, CDR2 FQNEAQ (reference sequence). The CDR3 spans 14 residues. DNA for the CDR3: TGTGCCAGCAGCATACAGGGAGTAGGCACTGAAGCTTTCTTT. It yields the protein CASSIQGVGTEAFF.

This clonotype appeared a few times. V usage is TRBV7-3 and J usage is TRBJ2-7; no firm D call. Trimming pared 5 bases from V and 6 bases from J, leaving 11 bases between. CDR1 and CDR2 from the germline V gene are SGHTA and FQGTGA. This CDR3 is 12 amino acids long. The CDR3 DNA is TGTGCCAGCAGCCCGGATGGGATCGAGCAGTACTTC. Protein: CASSPDGIEQYF.